These 21 T cell receptor beta chains were all obtained from the same sample, sequenced in a study of CD8 T cells in ankylosing spondylitis. From the 5' RACE reads, TCRdb called clonotypes with MiXCR, one entry per CDR3 protein. Among approximately 150,000 distinct CDR3 sequences listed, about a third were seen once. The sequenced material came from synovial fluid, either unsorted or a sorted T cell fraction (not recorded which). The origin of the receptors is a male donor with ankylosing spondylitis.

The V call is TRBV7-9, the J call TRBJ2-3; 8 nucleotides match TRBD1. The length of the CDR3 is 15 residues. With V trimmed by 5 bases and J by 2 bases, 6 bases remained unmatched. Germline CDR1 SEHNR, CDR2 FQNEAQ (reference sequence). The CDR3 DNA is TGTGCCAGCAGCCCCGGGACAGGCCTCACAGATACGCAGTATTTT. It translates to CASSPGTGLTDTQYF.

The genes are TRBV12-3 or TRBV12-4 and TRBJ2-3, with 8 nucleotides matching TRBD2. Trimming removed 6 bases from V and 3 bases from J; junction bases left unmatched: 17. CDR3 length: 18 amino acids. CDR3 residues: CASSGGRGATDFTDTQYF. The DNA for the CDR3 is TGTGCCAGCAGCGGGGGGCGGGGGGCGACAGACTTTACAGATACGCAGTATTTT.

The rearrangement uses TRBV29-1 and TRBJ1-2; D unclear. Trimming removed 1 base from V and 3 bases from J, with 15 bases in between. There are 15 residues in the CDR3. The germline V gene has CDR1 SQVTM and CDR2 ANQGSEA. Written as DNA, the CDR3 is TGCAGCGTTGAAGTTCGGCAGGCGAAACACTATGGCTACACCTTC. Residues: CSVEVRQAKHYGYTF.

This clonotype was counted a few times. The rearrangement joins TRBV27 to TRBJ1-1, with 8 bases identical to TRBD1. V lost 5 bases and J lost 4; bases outside the gene matches: 9. The CDR3 runs to 15 residues. Per germline, CDR1 MNHEY and CDR2 SMNVEV (reference sequence). The chain's CDR3 is CASSPRGQAFTEAFF. The CDR3 DNA reads TGTGCCAGCAGTCCTAGGGGACAGGCTTTCACTGAAGCTTTCTTT.

This clonotype was seen many times. This chain connects TRBV4-1 to TRBJ2-3, with a tentative D call TRBD2 (6 bases). V shed 4 bases and J shed 5 bases, with 16 bases lying between them. CDR1 is MGHRA, CDR2 YSYEKL, per germline. This CDR3 is built from 15 residues. The CDR3 sequence is CASSPRGRVGDTQYF. The CDR3 bases are TGCGCCAGCAGCCCGCGGGGAAGAGTCGGAGATACGCAGTATTTT.

The V gene is TRBV28, the J gene TRBJ2-7, with 9 bases lining up with TRBD1. J gave up 5 bases and V 6 bases, and 11 bases lay outside the gene matches. The CDR3 extends over 15 amino acids. Germline V CDR1 and CDR2: MDHEN, SYDVKM. CDR3 DNA sequence: TGTGCCAGCAGGGCCCATGGGACAGGGTTCGACGAGCAGTACTTC. It is translated as CASRAHGTGFDEQYF.

In DNA, the CDR3 is TGCAGCGTTGGGGAGGGTTCGGAGACCCAGTACTTC. It is translated as CSVGEGSETQYF. J is TRBJ2-5 and V is TRBV29-1; 7 bases line up with TRBD2. J gave up 5 bases and V 4 bases, and 4 bases lay outside the gene matches. Germline assignment: CDR1 SQVTM and CDR2 ANQGSEA. The CDR3 is 12 amino acids.

The CDR3 protein is CSVRTAADTQYF. CDR3 coding DNA: TGCAGCGTACGGACCGCCGCAGATACGCAGTATTTT. J is TRBJ2-3 and V is TRBV29-1; D unclear. Per the germline V gene, CDR1 is SQVTM and CDR2 is ANQGSEA. The V gene lost 6 bases and the J gene lost 4 bases, with 11 bases spanning the gap. The CDR3 extends over 12 amino acids.

This clonotype appeared a few times. This rearrangement joins TRBV10-3 to TRBJ2-7, with TRBD2 identical over 9 bases. The CDR3 consists of 14 residues. Germline values: CDR1 ENHRY, CDR2 SYGVKD. V was clipped by 6 bases and J by 2 bases; unmatched bases: 5. CDR3 nucleotides: TGTGCCATCAGACCGGCTAGCGGGGCCTACGAGCAGTACTTC. Translating gives CAIRPASGAYEQYF.

This clonotype was seen ten or more times. The DNA of the CDR3 is TGCAGTGCTCCGTTAGCGGGAGGGAACAATGAGCAGTTCTTC. This gives the protein CSAPLAGGNNEQFF. This chain joins TRBV20-1 and TRBJ2-1; 11 nucleotides align to TRBD2. The V and J ends lost 5 bases and 5 bases, in that order; junction bases with no gene match: 5. Germline CDR1 DFQATT, CDR2 SNEGSKA (reference sequence). This CDR3 region has 14 residues.

This clonotype was seen at least ten times. The chain uses TRBV12-3 or TRBV12-4 and TRBJ2-2, with D perhaps TRBD1 (6 bases). The CDR3 runs to 17 residues. V dropped 2 bases and J dropped 6 bases, with 19 bases sitting between them. The CDR3 is CASSLIFGTSGAGELFF. DNA of the CDR3: TGTGCCAGCAGTTTAATTTTTGGGACAAGTGGGGCCGGGGAGCTGTTTTTT.

This clonotype came up many times. The chain carries TRBV4-2 and TRBJ2-1, with 9 bases identical to TRBD1. The germline CDR1 and CDR2 sequences are LGHNA and YNFKEQ. The CDR3 is made up of 16 amino acids. Trimming cost V 3 bases and J 2 bases; bases outside gene matches: 5. CDR3 bases: TGTGCCAGCAGCCAGGAAACAGGGGGCGCCTACAATGAGCAGTTCTTC. This sequence encodes CASSQETGGAYNEQFF.

There are a few counts of this clonotype. The rearrangement links TRBV18 to TRBJ2-1, with 7 bases aligning to TRBD2. Unmatched junction bases numbered 8, after V lost 0 bases and J lost 9 bases. Germline assignment: CDR1 KGHSH and CDR2 LQKENI. The CDR3 sequence is 15 residues long. The CDR3 spells CASSPPRGDTSEQFF. The CDR3 DNA sequence: TGTGCCAGCTCACCACCCCGGGGGGATACGTCTGAGCAGTTCTTC.

This clonotype was seen a handful of times. The chain carries TRBV27 and TRBJ2-1; TRBD2 is a possible D gene (6 bases). The V end lost 5 bases, the J end lost 4 bases, and 15 bases lay between the germline ends. Germline V gene lookup returns CDR1 MNHEY and CDR2 SMNVEV (reference sequence). CDR3 length: 15 residues. The CDR3 is CASSPRESGYNEQFF. The CDR3 DNA reads TGTGCCAGCAGTCCCAGGGAGAGCGGGTACAATGAGCAGTTCTTC.

The chain uses TRBV28 and TRBJ1-6; D might be TRBD1 (6 bases). CDR3 size: 14 residues. V lost 6 bases and J lost 7, with 13 bases in between. The germline CDR1 and CDR2 sequences are MDHEN and SYDVKM. CDR3: CASRSTGENSPLHF. The CDR3 region has the DNA TGTGCCAGCAGGTCGACAGGAGAGAATTCACCCCTCCACTTT.

The chain has TRBV29-1 and TRBJ1-2; D is unresolved. The CDR3 totals 12 residues. Trimming shortened V by 4 bases and J by 4 bases, and 10 bases separated the two germline ends. Per germline, CDR1 SQVTM and CDR2 ANQGSEA. CDR3 sequence reads: CSVVWGAYGYTF. CDR3 sequence (DNA): TGCAGCGTTGTATGGGGAGCCTATGGCTACACCTTC.

This chain connects TRBV18 to TRBJ2-1; 13 positions match TRBD2. The germline gives CDR1 KGHSH, CDR2 LQKENI. V shed 1 base, J shed 10 bases, and the junction held 13 bases outside the gene matches. The CDR3 is made up of 18 amino acids. CDR3 nucleotides: TGTGCCAGCTCACCACGGACTAGCGGGGGCATTAGCCAGGGGGAGCAGTTCTTC. It translates to CASSPRTSGGISQGEQFF. The full variable domain, completed using reference TRBV18 and TRBJ2-1, is NAGVMQNPRHLVRRRGQEARLRCSPMKGHSHVYWYRQLPEEGLKFMVYLQKENIIDESGMPKERFSAEFPKEGPSILRIQQVVRGDSAAYFCASSPRTSGGISQGEQFFGPGTRLTVL.

This rearrangement joins TRBV5-1 to TRBJ2-6, with 8 bases fitting TRBD1. The V and J ends lost 0 bases and 4 bases, in that order; junction bases with no gene match: 12. Germline-derived CDR1 and CDR2 are SGHRS and YFSETQ. The CDR3 is 19 amino acids. This CDR3 reads CASSLAPTGASSGANVLTF. CDR3 DNA sequence: TGCGCCAGCAGCTTGGCCCCGACAGGGGCTTCCTCGGGGGCCAACGTCCTGACTTTC.

This chain uses TRBV7-2 with TRBJ1-4; TRBD1 aligns across 8 bases. The CDR3 consists of 16 residues. V was pared by 4 bases and J by 3 bases, with 7 bases of the junction left unmatched. The germline V gene encodes CDR1 SGHTA and CDR2 FQGNSA. The chain's CDR3 is CASSSGQGLANEKLFF. CDR3 nucleotide sequence: TGTGCCAGCAGCTCCGGACAGGGACTAGCTAATGAAAAACTGTTTTTT.

The V and J genes are TRBV20-1 and TRBJ1-1; D is unclear. The V end lost 6 bases, the J end lost 1 base, and 9 bases lay between the germline ends. CDR3 length: 12 residues. Germline V CDR1 and CDR2: DFQATT, SNEGSKA (reference sequence). In DNA, the CDR3 is TGCAGTGCCACGCCGACGAACACTGAAGCTTTCTTT. This codes for CSATPTNTEAFF.

V and J are TRBV4-1 and TRBJ1-3; 9 nucleotides agree with TRBD1. Trimming cost V 6 bases and J 4 bases; bases outside gene matches: 4. This CDR3 comprises 14 residues. Germline V CDR1 and CDR2: MGHRA, YSYEKL. The CDR3 protein is CASSIGTGGNTIYF. CDR3 coding DNA: TGCGCCAGCAGTATAGGGACAGGGGGAAACACCATATATTTT.